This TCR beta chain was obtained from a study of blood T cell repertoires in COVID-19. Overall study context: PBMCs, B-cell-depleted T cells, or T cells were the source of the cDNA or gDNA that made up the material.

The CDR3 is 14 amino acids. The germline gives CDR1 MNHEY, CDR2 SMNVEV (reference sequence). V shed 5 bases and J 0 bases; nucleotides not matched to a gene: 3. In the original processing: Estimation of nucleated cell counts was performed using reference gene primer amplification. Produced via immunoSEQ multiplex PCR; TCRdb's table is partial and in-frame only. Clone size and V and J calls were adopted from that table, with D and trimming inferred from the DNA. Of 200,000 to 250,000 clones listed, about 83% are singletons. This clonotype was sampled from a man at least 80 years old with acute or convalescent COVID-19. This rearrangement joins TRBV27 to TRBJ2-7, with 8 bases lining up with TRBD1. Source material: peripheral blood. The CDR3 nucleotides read TGTGCCAGCAGTGCCGGGACAGGCTCCTACGAGCAGTACTTC. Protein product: CASSAGTGSYEQYF.